These 3 T cell receptor beta chains were sequenced from one sample in a study of cytomegalovirus exposure and HLA in healthy donors. In the PCR, 60 Vbeta and 13 Jbeta primers were used. Only in-frame clones appear in the TCRdb table, and some are missing; sequencing was by immunoSEQ multiplex PCR. Of around 120,000 clones in the sample, 63% are singletons; the top ten hold 8% to 10%. The sample was PBMCs. Source of these receptors: a man between 35 and 55 years old in good health and CMV-seropositive.

The J gene is TRBJ2-7, the V gene TRBV9; TRBD2 is a possible D gene (6 bases). Trimming removed 0 bases from V and 3 bases from J, with 10 bases in between. The CDR3 extends over 14 amino acids. Germline V gene data show CDR1 as SGDLS and CDR2 as YYNGEE. CDR3 amino acids: CASSVEPDYYEQYF. CDR3 in DNA: TGTGCCAGCAGCGTAGAGCCGGACTACTACGAGCAGTACTTC.

This clone has just a few counts. The chain has TRBV2 and TRBJ1-3; D call uncertain. V gave up 0 bases and J gave up 0 bases, with 9 bases separating them. CDR1 and CDR2 (germline): SNHLY, FYNNEI. The CDR3 loop spans 16 amino acids. DNA of the CDR3: TGTGCCAGCAGTGAAGCTCCCGTGTACTCTGGAAACACCATATATTTT. It specifies CASSEAPVYSGNTIYF.

This clone was seen once. The chain is built from TRBV6-1 and TRBJ1-2; maybe TRBD1 (6 bases). Germline V gene sequence: CDR1 MNHNS, CDR2 SASEGT. Trimming cost V 0 bases and J 6 bases, with 17 bases left between them. The CDR3 is made up of 16 amino acids. The CDR3, as DNA: TGTGCCAGCAGTGAAGCGCTTCGCAGGGGAAAGGATGGCTACACCTTC. Translated: CASSEALRRGKDGYTF.